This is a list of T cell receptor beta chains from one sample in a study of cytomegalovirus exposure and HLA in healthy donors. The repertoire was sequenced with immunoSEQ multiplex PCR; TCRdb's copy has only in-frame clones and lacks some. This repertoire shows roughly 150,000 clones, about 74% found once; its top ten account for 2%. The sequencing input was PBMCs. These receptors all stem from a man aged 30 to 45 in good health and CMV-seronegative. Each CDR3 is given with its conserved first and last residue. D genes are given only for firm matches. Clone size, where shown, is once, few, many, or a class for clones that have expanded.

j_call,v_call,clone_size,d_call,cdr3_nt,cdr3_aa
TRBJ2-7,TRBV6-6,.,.,TGTGCCAGCAGTGCGGTCGAACAGGGCAGCGAGCAGTACTTC,CASSAVEQGSEQYF
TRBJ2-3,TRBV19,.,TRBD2,TGTGCCAGTAGTATCGAGGTTCTTAGCGGGAGGGCCACAGATACGCAGTATTTT,CASSIEVLSGRATDTQYF
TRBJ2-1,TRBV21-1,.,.,TGTGCCAGCCTTCGTGACGAGCGGGAGGGTCAAAATGAGCAGTTCTTC,CASLRDEREGQNEQFF
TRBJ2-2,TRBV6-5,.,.,TGTGCCAGCAGTTACTCCAGGGAAACCGGGGAGCTGTTTTTT,CASSYSRETGELFF
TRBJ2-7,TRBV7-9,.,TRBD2,TGTGCCAGCAGCTCTCGGACTAGCGGCTACGAGCAGTACTTC,CASSSRTSGYEQYF
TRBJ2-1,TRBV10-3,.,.,TGTGCCATCACCCAGGGAACCCATCGCAATGAGCAGTTCTTC,CAITQGTHRNEQFF
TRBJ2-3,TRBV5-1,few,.,TGCGCCAGCAGCTTGGGTGGGACTCGCACAGATACGCAGTATTTT,CASSLGGTRTDTQYF
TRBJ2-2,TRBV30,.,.,TGTGCCTGGAACTCGGAGGGGCGCGACACCGGGGAGCTGTTTTTT,CAWNSEGRDTGELFF
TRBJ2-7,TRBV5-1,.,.,TGCGCCAGCAGCCCCTCGGGACACCAAACCTACGAGCAGTACTTC,CASSPSGHQTYEQYF
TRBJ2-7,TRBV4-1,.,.,TGCGCCAGCAGCCCGGAAGGGGCCCGCTCCTACGAGCAGTACTTC,CASSPEGARSYEQYF
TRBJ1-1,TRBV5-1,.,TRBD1,TGCGCCAGCAGCTACACAGGGGCCCCCGGGGACACTGAAGCTTTCTTT,CASSYTGAPGDTEAFF
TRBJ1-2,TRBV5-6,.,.,TGTGCCAGCAGCTACTCCCCGGGAACGGTTGATGAGGATGGCTACACCTTC,CASSYSPGTVDEDGYTF
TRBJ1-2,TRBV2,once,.,TGTGCCAGCAGTGATGGGGCGTCCTATGGCTACACCTTC,CASSDGASYGYTF
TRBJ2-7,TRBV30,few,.,TGTGCCTGGACCGGGGAGCGGTGGGAGCAGTACTTC,CAWTGERWEQYF
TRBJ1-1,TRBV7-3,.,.,TGTGCCAGCAGCTTAAGGCAAAACACTGAAGCTTTCTTT,CASSLRQNTEAFF
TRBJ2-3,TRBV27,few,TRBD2,TGTGCCAGCAGTTTCTTGGGCGGGACGGCCGGCGGGGGTACGCAGTATTTT,CASSFLGGTAGGGTQYF
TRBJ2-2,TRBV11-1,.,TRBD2,TGTGCCAGCAGCTCCGGACTAGCGGGAGGCACCGGGGAGCTGTTTTTT,CASSSGLAGGTGELFF
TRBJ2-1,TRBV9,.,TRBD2,TGTGCCAGCAGCGTCGGACTAGCGGGAGGGCCTCGGGAGCAGTTCTTC,CASSVGLAGGPREQFF
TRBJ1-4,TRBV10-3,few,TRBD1,TGTGCCATCAGTGAGAGGACAGGGGGTTCTGAAAAACTGTTTTTT,CAISERTGGSEKLFF
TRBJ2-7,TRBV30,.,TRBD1,TGTGCCTGGAGTGTTGGACAGGGGGCCTACGAGCAGTACTTC,CAWSVGQGAYEQYF
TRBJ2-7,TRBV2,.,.,TGTGCCAGCAGTGCCGCAGACTCCTACGAGCAGTACTTC,CASSAADSYEQYF
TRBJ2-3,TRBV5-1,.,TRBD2,TGCGCCAGCAGCTTACGACTAGCGGGGAACACAGATACGCAGTATTTT,CASSLRLAGNTDTQYF
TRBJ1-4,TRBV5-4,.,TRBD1,TGTGCCAGCAGCCGACAGGGGGCTAATGAAAAACTGTTTTTT,CASSRQGANEKLFF
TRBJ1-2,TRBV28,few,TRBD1,TGTGCCAGCAGTTCGGGACAGGAGGATGGCTACACCTTC,CASSSGQEDGYTF
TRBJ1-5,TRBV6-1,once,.,TGTGCCAGCAGTGATAGGAGACAGGTTCTCAATCAGCCCCAGCATTTT,CASSDRRQVLNQPQHF
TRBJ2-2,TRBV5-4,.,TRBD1,TGTGCCAGCAGCTTCGGACAGGGGAACACCGGGGAGCTGTTTTTT,CASSFGQGNTGELFF
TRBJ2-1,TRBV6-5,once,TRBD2,TGTGCCAGCAGTGCTAGCGGGAAGTACAATGAGCAGTTCTTC,CASSASGKYNEQFF
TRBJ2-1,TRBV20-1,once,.,TGCAGTAGAGGATTCCACAATGAGCAGTTCTTC,CSRGFHNEQFF
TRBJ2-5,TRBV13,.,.,TGTGCCAGCAGCCAGGATAACCAAGAGACCCAGTACTTC,CASSQDNQETQYF
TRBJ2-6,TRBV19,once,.,TGTGCCAGTAGTCCCCGGAGGTCCTACTCTGGGGCCAACGTCCTGACTTTC,CASSPRRSYSGANVLTF
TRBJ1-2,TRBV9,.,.,TGTGCCAGCAGCGAGGGGGGGATCACTAACTATGGCTACACCTTC,CASSEGGITNYGYTF
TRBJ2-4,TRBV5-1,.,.,TGCGCCAGCCGCCCCCGACTGACAGGAACCAAAAACATTCAGTACTTC,CASRPRLTGTKNIQYF
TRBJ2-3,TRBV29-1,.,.,TGCAGCGTTGAAGCGGGCGGGAGAAGGGGGTGGTACGACAGCACAGATACGCAGTATTTT,CSVEAGGRRGWYDSTDTQYF
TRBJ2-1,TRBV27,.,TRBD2,TGTGCCAGCAGTTTATGGGCGGGAGAGACGAGTGAGCAGTTCTTC,CASSLWAGETSEQFF
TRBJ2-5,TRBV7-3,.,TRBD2,TGTGCCAGCAGCCCCACCCTTGAGCGGGGAACCCAGTACTTC,CASSPTLERGTQYF
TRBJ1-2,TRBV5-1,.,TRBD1,TGCGCCAGCAGCGGGACAGGGACGGATGGCTACACCTTC,CASSGTGTDGYTF
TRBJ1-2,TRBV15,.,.,TGTGCCACCAGACCCAGGGGCAGCTATGGCTACACCTTC,CATRPRGSYGYTF
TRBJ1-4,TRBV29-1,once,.,TGCAGCGTTGAGTTGCAAGAACGGGAAAAACTGTTTTTT,CSVELQEREKLFF
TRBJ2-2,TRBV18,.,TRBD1,TGTGCCAGCTCAGTAAATCCTACAGGGGCCCCTAGCCCGGAGCTGTTTTTT,CASSVNPTGAPSPELFF
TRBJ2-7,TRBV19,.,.,TGTGCCAGTAGTTCCCCGGGAGAAGTGCCCTACGAGCAGTACTTC,CASSSPGEVPYEQYF
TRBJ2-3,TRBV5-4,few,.,TGTGCCAGCAGGGGCTTCACAGATACGCAGTATTTT,CASRGFTDTQYF
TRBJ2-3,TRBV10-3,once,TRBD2,TGTGCCATCAGTCGACTAGCGGAGATAGGGACAGATACGCAGTATTTT,CAISRLAEIGTDTQYF
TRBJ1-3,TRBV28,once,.,TGTGCCAGCATGGGGGGGGGTCCTTTTGGAAACACCATATATTTT,CASMGGGPFGNTIYF
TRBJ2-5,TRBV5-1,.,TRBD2,TGCGCCAGCAGCTTGGCCTGGCTGGCTAGCGGAGAGACCCAGTACTTC,CASSLAWLASGETQYF
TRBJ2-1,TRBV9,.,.,TGTGCCAGCAGCGTGGCGGGAAACTCCTACAATGAGCAGTTCTTC,CASSVAGNSYNEQFF
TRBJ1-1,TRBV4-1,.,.,TGCGCCAGCAGCCAATCCACGGGAGCTTTGAACACTGAAGCTTTCTTT,CASSQSTGALNTEAFF
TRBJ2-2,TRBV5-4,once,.,TGTGCCAGCAGCTTGGGGGGACTTAACACCGGGGAGCTGTTTTTT,CASSLGGLNTGELFF
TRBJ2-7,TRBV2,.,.,TGTGCCAGCTTCGGGGACTCCGGGAGAGGATACTACGAGCAGTACTTC,CASFGDSGRGYYEQYF
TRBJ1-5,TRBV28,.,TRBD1,TGTGCCAGCAGTTTAGGGCAGGGGGACCAGCCCCAGCATTTT,CASSLGQGDQPQHF
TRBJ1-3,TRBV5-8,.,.,TGTGCCAGCAGCTTTGGGAGGGGCGGAAACACCATATATTTT,CASSFGRGGNTIYF
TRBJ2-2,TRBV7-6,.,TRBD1,TGTGCCAGCAGCTTAATGGACAGGGGACCGAACACCGGGGAGCTGTTTTTT,CASSLMDRGPNTGELFF
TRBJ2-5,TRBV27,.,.,TGTGCCAGCAGTTTACTCGGTCAAGAGACCCAGTACTTC,CASSLLGQETQYF
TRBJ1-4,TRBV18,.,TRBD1,TGTGCCAGCTCACCTCTCAGGGGGTCGGGGGAAAAACTGTTTTTT,CASSPLRGSGEKLFF
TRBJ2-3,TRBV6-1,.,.,TGTGCCAGCAGTGAAAGTAGCGGCACAGATACGCAGTATTTT,CASSESSGTDTQYF
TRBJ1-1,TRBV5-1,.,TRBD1,TGCGCCAGCAGCTTGTTAGGGGGCCCGATGAACACTGAAGCTTTCTTT,CASSLLGGPMNTEAFF
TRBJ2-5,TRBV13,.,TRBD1,TGTGCCAGCAGACAAACAGGGGGCGGAGAGACCCAGTACTTC,CASRQTGGGETQYF
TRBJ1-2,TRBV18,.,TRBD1,TGTGCCAGCTCACCACCCCTAAGTGGGACAGCTTATGGCTACACCTTC,CASSPPLSGTAYGYTF
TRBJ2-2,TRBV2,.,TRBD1,TGTGCCACCCAGGACAGGGAGGTGGTTGCGAACACCGGGGAGCTGTTTTTT,CATQDREVVANTGELFF
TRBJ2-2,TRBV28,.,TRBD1,TGTGCCAGCAGTTACAGGGGACGGGTCACCGGGGAGCTGTTTTTT,CASSYRGRVTGELFF